This entry lists 2 T cell receptor beta chains sequenced from one sample in a study of T cells after yellow fever vaccination. TCRdb reanalysed the 5' RACE reads using MiXCR and keeps one entry per CDR3 protein. Of more than 75,000 distinct CDR3 sequences in the sample, roughly 9% were seen once. Material: CD8+ T cells not binding an NS4B(214-222) dextramer, sorted from PBMCs, obtained approximately 15 days after the first yellow fever vaccination. These receptors were collected from a man aged 18 to 30 who received the YFV17D yellow fever vaccine.

There are a few counts of this clonotype. This rearrangement joins TRBV20-1 to TRBJ1-1, with TRBD1 matching over 10 bases. The ends lost 1 base at V and 0 bases at J; junction bases unmatched: 11. Per the germline V gene, CDR1 is DFQATT and CDR2 is SNEGSKA (reference sequence). The CDR3 has 18 amino acids. The CDR3 protein is CSARAGGQGNRVNTEAFF. The DNA for the CDR3 is TGCAGTGCTAGAGCGGGGGGACAGGGGAATCGGGTGAACACTGAAGCTTTCTTT.

The chain is built from TRBV7-9 and TRBJ2-2, with 7 bases that match TRBD2. Germline V gene lookup returns CDR1 SEHNR and CDR2 FQNEAQ (reference sequence). Trimming took 0 bases from V and 3 from J; bases not matched to a gene: 7. The CDR3 is 17 amino acids. The CDR3 DNA reads TGTGCCAGCAGCTTAGCGTCCGGCGGGGGAGACACCGGGGAGCTGTTTTTT. As protein: CASSLASGGGDTGELFF.